The source of this TCR beta chain is a study of beta chain features in type 1 diabetes. Notes on the study in general: People with Type 1 diabetes carried modestly yet significantly shorter TCRB CDR3s in all four CD4+ subsets.

Trimming cost V 3 bases and J 2 bases; bases outside gene matches: 11. The CDR3 is 17 amino acids. Looked up from germline, CDR1 is SGHRS and CDR2 is YFSETQ. Expressed TCRB transcripts got sequenced, as all isolated RNA was reverse transcribed. The protocol was immunoSEQ multiplex PCR, while the TCRdb copy is restricted to in-frame clones and leaves out a portion. In the table there are 300,000 to 350,000 clones, 7% to 10% of which are singletons. Details on this clone: The antigen remains unidentified.

Sample: central memory CD4+ T cells from blood. The chain uses TRBV5-1 and TRBJ1-2; 9 bases align to TRBD1. This receptor was identified in a man aged 25-40 years with type 1 diabetes. CDR3 DNA: TGCGCCAGCAGCTGGGGAGGGACAGGGCCGGTAAACTATGGCTACACCTTC. Translating it yields CASSWGGTGPVNYGYTF.